This TCR beta chain was recorded in a study of shared clonotypes between healthy human individuals. The V and J ends lost 4 bases and 2 bases, in that order; junction bases with no gene match: 6. Germline assignment: CDR1 SGDLS and CDR2 YYNGEE. The CDR3 loop spans 14 amino acids. The method was immunoSEQ multiplex PCR; TCRdb's version includes in-frame clones alone and lacks a portion of them. This sample has roughly 2,500,000 clones, with under 95% found just once. The rearrangement joins TRBV9 to TRBJ2-7; 7 bases map to TRBD1. Sequencing used naive CD4+ T cells from PBMCs. Subset noted: CD45RA+ positively selected. This receptor was identified in a man between 18 and 29 years old in good health. Some clones in this sample may be carry-over from other donors' samples. The CDR3 DNA follows: TGTGCCAGCAGCACGACAGGGTCTCCCTACGAGCAGTACTTC. It encodes CASSTTGSPYEQYF.